A single sample is the source of the 10 T cell receptor beta chains below, sequenced in a study of blood T cell repertoires in COVID-19. The table came from immunoSEQ multiplex PCR; TCRdb's copy has only in-frame clones and leaves some out. The sample yields 150,000 to 200,000 clones, 82% seen once. Sequencing input: peripheral blood. Receptors originate from a woman in her sixties or seventies with COVID-19, enrolled during active disease.

The chain uses TRBV5-4 and TRBJ1-2, with 8 bases lining up with TRBD1. The CDR3 covers 13 residues. Germline CDR1 and CDR2: SGHNT and YYREEE (reference sequence). V shed 3 bases, J shed 7 bases, and the junction held 5 bases outside the gene matches. The CDR3 DNA is TGTGCCAGCAGCTCACAGGGGGGAAGTGGCTACACCTTC. Translated, it gives CASSSQGGSGYTF.

The sample holds a few counts of this clone. This rearrangement joins TRBV21-1 to TRBJ2-7; TRBD2 is the table's D call and was not checked against the DNA. TRBV21-1 is a known pseudogene. The CDR3 contains 15 residues. In DNA form, the CDR3 reads TGTGCCAGCAGCAAAGGCGGACTCGGGTCCTACGAGCAGTACGTC. Translating it yields CASSKGGLGSYEQYV.

This chain connects TRBV7-8 to TRBJ2-1; 12 bases match TRBD2. V lost 1 base, J lost 5 bases, and 6 bases stayed unmatched. Per the germline V gene, CDR1 is SGHVS and CDR2 is FQNEAQ. The CDR3 is 17 residues long. Here the CDR3 reads CASSLVAGLAGNNEQFF. The CDR3 DNA reads TGTGCCAGCAGCTTAGTGGCCGGACTAGCGGGAAACAATGAGCAGTTCTTC. The entire variable domain, with the rest obtained from reference TRBV7-8 and TRBJ2-1, is as follows: GAGVSQSPRYKVAKRGQDVALRCDPISGHVSLFWYQQALGQGPEFLTYFQNEAQLDKSGLPSDRFFAERPEGSVSTLKIQRTQQEDSAVYLCASSLVAGLAGNNEQFFGPGTRLTVL.

The chain has TRBV28 and TRBJ1-4; 9 bases are shared with TRBD1. Germline V gene lookup returns CDR1 MDHEN and CDR2 SYDVKM. V lost 7 bases and J lost 4; bases outside the gene matches: 10. CDR3 size: 16 residues. CDR3 region: CASTWEPGQGNEKLFF. In DNA form, the CDR3 reads TGTGCCAGCACGTGGGAACCGGGACAGGGTAATGAAAAACTGTTTTTT.

The rearrangement joins TRBV7-9 to TRBJ2-5; a possible D gene is TRBD1 (6 bases). The germline gives CDR1 SEHNR, CDR2 FQNEAQ (reference sequence). Trimming took 1 base from V and 5 from J, leaving 14 bases between them. The CDR3 covers 15 residues. The CDR3: CASSLGRTVGETQYF. As DNA, the CDR3 is TGTGCCAGCAGCTTAGGACGGACAGTTGGCGAGACCCAGTACTTC.

This chain joins TRBV18 and TRBJ2-5; 7 bases match TRBD1. With V trimmed by 3 bases and J by 5 bases, 6 bases remained unmatched. There are 14 residues in the CDR3. The germline gives CDR1 KGHSH, CDR2 LQKENI. The CDR3 region is CASSPSRQGETQYF. CDR3 coding DNA: TGTGCCAGCTCACCGAGTCGACAGGGCGAGACCCAGTACTTC.

The chain carries TRBV2 and TRBJ2-1; 13 bases map to TRBD2. V shed 6 bases and J 0 bases; nucleotides not matched to a gene: 8. Per the germline V gene, CDR1 is SNHLY and CDR2 is FYNNEI. The CDR3 runs 18 residues. The DNA for the CDR3 is TGTGCCAGCAGCCCCACTAGCGGGAGGGGCAGCTCCTACAATGAGCAGTTCTTC. Translating gives CASSPTSGRGSSYNEQFF.

V and J are TRBV2 and TRBJ2-6; tentative D call: TRBD1 (6 bases). Between the trimmed V and J ends, which lost 6 bases and 2 bases, there was a span of 11 bases. Germline CDR1 is SNHLY and CDR2 is FYNNEI. The CDR3 contains 15 residues. The CDR3 sequence: CASSANRAGANVLTF. CDR3 coding DNA: TGTGCCAGCAGCGCAAACAGGGCTGGGGCCAACGTCCTGACTTTC. Supplemented by reference TRBV2 and TRBJ2-6, the full variable domain reads EPEVTQTPSHQVTQMGQEVILRCVPISNHLYFYWYRQILGQKVEFLVSFYNNEISEKSEIFDDQFSVERPDGSNFTLKIRSTKLEDSAMYFCASSANRAGANVLTFGAGSRLTVL.

This chain uses TRBV13 with TRBJ2-1; 14 nucleotides match TRBD2. The CDR3 consists of 17 residues. V shed 5 bases and J 9 bases; nucleotides not matched to a gene: 12. Germline values: CDR1 PRHDT, CDR2 FYEKMQ (reference sequence). The chain's CDR3 is CASSPTSGGVINIEQFF. The CDR3 DNA reads TGTGCCAGCAGCCCGACTAGCGGGGGGGTAATTAACATTGAGCAGTTCTTC.

The rearrangement uses TRBV4-3 and TRBJ2-5; 11 bases align to TRBD1. With V trimmed by 4 bases and J by 4 bases, 2 bases remained unmatched. The germline V gene has CDR1 LGHNA and CDR2 YSLEER. CDR3 length equals 14 residues. CDR3 sequence (DNA): TGCGCCAGCAGCCTGGGACAGGGGGGAGAGACCCAGTACTTC. It encodes CASSLGQGGETQYF.